Detailed here is one T cell receptor (beta chain). What it binds is unknown. The data stem from a study of T cell responses to AZD1222 COVID-19 vaccine. Points from the study as a whole: In a largely white British group with more females than males, clonal diversity was possibly underestimated.

Libraries were prepared by immunoSEQ multiplex PCR; TCRdb keeps only in-frame clonotypes and omits some of them. The sample yields roughly 130,000 clones, roughly 94% seen once. The CDR3 runs 14 residues. Germline values: CDR1 LNHDA, CDR2 SQIVND (reference sequence). J gave up 6 bases and V 4 bases, and 8 bases lay outside the gene matches. This specimen was peripheral blood, taken on day 0 of AZD1222 vaccination. The chain carries TRBV19 and TRBJ1-2; 7 positions match TRBD1. The receptor comes from an adult in good health. This chain's CDR3 is CASSSQGDWDGYTF. Written as DNA, the CDR3 is TGTGCCAGTAGTAGCCAGGGGGACTGGGATGGCTACACCTTC.